A single sample is the source of the 22 T cell receptor beta chains below, sequenced in a study of Graves' ophthalmopathy and Graves' hyperthyroidism. Beta-chain TCR CDR3 regions were amplified from RNA transcripts. The library came from an HTBI-primed first-round RT-PCR and a second-round multiplex PCR. MiXCR, applied by TCRdb to the multiplex PCR reads, yields one record per CDR3 protein. The table has roughly 1.1 million distinct CDR3 sequences, about 40% seen once; the top ten hold around 10%. Sequencing was carried out using peripheral blood or thyroid tissue (not recorded which). All receptors derive from an adult man with Graves' hyperthyroidism.

This rearrangement joins TRBV6-5 to TRBJ2-7; D is uncertain. CDR3 size: 13 residues. Trimming took off 4 bases at V and 2 bases at J, with 9 bases between the two ends. Germline CDR1 reads MNHEY; CDR2 reads SVGAGI. The CDR3 loop reads CASSSPFPYEQYF. Here the CDR3 DNA reads TGTGCCAGCAGTTCGCCTTTTCCCTACGAGCAGTACTTC.

The rearrangement uses TRBV12-3 or TRBV12-4 and TRBJ1-1; D might be TRBD1 (5 bases). There are 18 residues in the CDR3. In nucleotides, the CDR3 is TGTGCTACTGGTTTAACTTTGGGACCCAGACAGCCGAACACTGAAGCTTTCTTT. Encoded protein: CATGLTLGPRQPNTEAFF.

The V and J genes are TRBV6-2 or TRBV6-3 and TRBJ1-5; D uncertain. The CDR3 is made up of 13 amino acids. Germline loops: CDR1 MNHEY, CDR2 SVGEGT. Trimming took 11 bases from V and 1 from J, leaving 12 bases between them. CDR3 protein: CAAQGWSNQPQHF. In nucleotides, the CDR3 is TGTGCCGCCCAAGGATGGAGCAATCAGCCCCAGCATTTT.

The sample holds many counts of this clonotype. The chain links TRBV20-1 to TRBJ1-5; D not resolved. The CDR3 runs to 16 residues. In germline, CDR1 is DFQATT, CDR2 SNEGSKA (reference sequence). V was pared by 0 bases and J by 0 bases, with 12 bases between. CDR3 in amino acids: CSARDLLTYSNQPQHF. The CDR3 bases are TGCAGTGCTAGAGATCTTTTGACCTATAGCAATCAGCCCCAGCATTTT.

This clonotype was counted at least ten times. The rearrangement uses TRBV7-9 and TRBJ1-2, with D possibly TRBD1 on 5 matching bases. Germline values: CDR1 SEHNR, CDR2 FQNEAQ (reference sequence). Between the trimmed V and J ends, which lost 2 bases and 5 bases, there was a span of 21 bases. The CDR3 consists of 17 residues. CDR3 in amino acids: CASSLSSAGQTLYGYTF. Written as DNA, the CDR3 is TGTGCCAGCAGCTTATCTTCAGCTGGACAAACTCTGTATGGCTACACCTTC.

This clonotype was picked up a small number of times. This chain joins TRBV5-1 and TRBJ1-6; D remains unclear. Trimming stripped 2 bases from V and 8 bases from J, with 23 bases between. CDR1 and CDR2 (germline): SGHRS, YFSETQ. CDR3 length: 18 amino acids. Here the CDR3 DNA reads TGCGCCAGCAGCTTTGCGATTGGGAAACCCCGCGAGGATTCACCCCTCCACTTT. Protein: CASSFAIGKPREDSPLHF.

The chain carries TRBV20-1 and TRBJ1-5; 7 bases are a match to TRBD1. The J call could be wrong; TRBJ2-3 is a better fit for the DNA end. CDR3 length: 15 residues. The germline V gene has CDR1 DFQATT and CDR2 SNEGSKA (reference sequence). The CDR3 region has the DNA TGCAGTGCTAAACTCAGGGACAGTAGCACAGATACGCAGTATTTT. It yields the protein CSAKLRDSSTDTQYF.

This clonotype was seen a single time. This could be a read error, since a much larger clone is one nucleotide away. This chain connects TRBV20-1 to TRBJ1-1; weak D call: TRBD1 (5 bases). Germline CDR1 DFQATT, CDR2 SNEGSKA (reference sequence). CDR3 length: 14 residues. Trimming pared 3 bases from V and 4 bases from J, leaving 15 bases between. CDR3 residues: CSARSGPLGTEAFF. CDR3 coding DNA: TGCAGTGCTAGGTCGGGACCCCTGGGCACTGAAGCTTTCTTT.

This clonotype was counted many times. J is TRBJ1-4 and V is TRBV11-2; D gene unclear. This CDR3 comprises 15 residues. V was shortened by 5 bases and J by 8 bases, with 18 bases between the two germline ends. The germline V gene has CDR1 SGHAT and CDR2 FQNNGV. CDR3 sequence: CASSPGDRGKEKLFF. In DNA form, the CDR3 reads TGTGCCAGCAGCCCGGGAGACCGAGGAAAGGAAAAACTGTTTTTT.

The chain links TRBV2 to TRBJ2-2; 9 bases map to TRBD1. The CDR3 has 17 amino acids. Germline V gives CDR1 SNHLY, CDR2 FYNNEI. Trimming cost V 6 bases and J 7 bases; bases outside gene matches: 15. The CDR3: CASSSDSGQGNVGELFF. The DNA of the CDR3 is TGTGCCAGCAGCTCCGACTCGGGACAGGGCAACGTCGGGGAGCTGTTTTTT.

The V gene is TRBV29-1, the J gene TRBJ2-7; 14 nucleotides match TRBD2. The CDR3 runs 13 residues. The junction had 6 bases not matched to a gene; V was cut back by 4 bases and J by 10 bases. The germline V gene encodes CDR1 SQVTM and CDR2 ANQGSEA. CDR3 bases: TGCAGCGTTGCGGTGGGACTAGCGGGGGTTCAGTACTTC. This gives the protein CSVAVGLAGVQYF.

This clonotype turned up a few times. The V call is TRBV24-1, the J call TRBJ2-7, with 14 bases matching TRBD2. The ends lost 3 bases at V and 5 bases at J; junction bases unmatched: 5. The germline V gene encodes CDR1 KGHDR and CDR2 SFDVKD. The CDR3 is 16 residues long. CDR3 loop: CATSDTTSGRADEQYF. The CDR3, as DNA: TGTGCCACCAGTGATACGACTAGCGGGAGGGCCGACGAGCAGTACTTC.

The genes are TRBV25-1 and TRBJ1-1, with 8 bases fitting TRBD1. From germline, CDR1 is MGHDK and CDR2 SYGVNS. The CDR3 is 14 residues long. Trimming at V came to 6 bases and at J to 4 bases, leaving 7 bases not matched to a gene. CDR3 nucleotide sequence: TGTGCCAGCAGCACCCAGGGGGCGGGCACTGAAGCTTTCTTT. Translated: CASSTQGAGTEAFF. Drawing the rest from reference TRBV25-1 and TRBJ1-1, the complete variable domain is EADIYQTPRYLVIGTGKKITLECSQTMGHDKMYWYQQDPGMELHLIHYSYGVNSTEKGDLSSESTVSRIRTEHFPLTLESARPSHTSQYLCASSTQGAGTEAFFGQGTRLTVV.

The chain links TRBV20-1 to TRBJ2-7; D assignment may be TRBD1 or TRBD2 (5 bases each). The CDR3 length is 14 residues. The V and J ends lost 6 bases and 4 bases respectively, with 19 bases between them. Germline assignment: CDR1 DFQATT and CDR2 SNEGSKA (reference sequence). The CDR3 region is CSANIGTGGYEQYF. The CDR3 bases are TGCAGTGCCAACATAGGGACGGGCGGGTACGAGCAGTACTTC.

V gene TRBV6-2 or TRBV6-3 combines with J gene TRBJ2-7; D is undetermined. V lost 4 bases, J lost 2 bases, and 21 bases lay in between. From germline, CDR1 is MNHEY and CDR2 SVGEGT. This CDR3 region has 17 residues. Written as DNA, the CDR3 is TGTGCCAGCAGTTGGGGATTGACATATTCTTTAACCTACGAGCAGTACTTC. Protein sequence: CASSWGLTYSLTYEQYF.

This chain joins TRBV7-9 and TRBJ2-5; D is possibly TRBD2 (6 bases). This CDR3 has 16 residues. Germline-derived CDR1 and CDR2 are SEHNR and FQNEAQ (reference sequence). V was shortened by 7 bases and J by 2 bases, with 20 bases between the two germline ends. The CDR3 DNA sequence: TGTGCCAGCACCATAGGGACTTTCTCCAGTCAAGAGACCCAGTACTTC. It yields the protein CASTIGTFSSQETQYF.

This chain links TRBV5-2 with TRBJ1-6. TRBV5-2 represents a pseudogene. The CDR3 has 12 amino acids. CDR3 amino acids: CASKGYGSPLHF. The CDR3 DNA reads as TGTGCCAGCAAGGGCTATGGGTCACCCCTCCACTTT.

This clonotype was detected only a few times. This chain uses TRBV28 with TRBJ1-2; D possibly corresponds to TRBD1 (5 bases). The CDR3 is 11 amino acids. Trimming stripped 10 bases from V and 1 base from J, with 7 bases between. CDR1 is MDHEN, CDR2 SYDVKM, per germline. The chain's CDR3 is CATGVNYGYTF. In nucleotides, the CDR3 is TGTGCCACGGGGGTTAACTATGGCTACACCTTC.

This chain connects TRBV30 to TRBJ1-1; no clear D gene. The CDR3 covers 12 residues. Between the trimmed V and J ends, which lost 4 bases and 4 bases, there was a span of 10 bases. Germline V gene lookup returns CDR1 GTSNPN and CDR2 SVGIG (reference sequence). The CDR3 region has the DNA TGTGCCTGGATCCACAGCACCACTGAAGCTTTCTTT. Translating it yields CAWIHSTTEAFF.

V usage is TRBV20-1 and J usage is TRBJ1-4; tentatively, D is TRBD1 (5 bases). CDR3 length: 14 residues. Trimming left V 4 bases short and J 7 bases short, with 16 bases between. Looked up from germline, CDR1 is DFQATT and CDR2 is SNEGSKA (reference sequence). CDR3 protein: CSAINRQGSEKLFF. DNA of the CDR3: TGCAGTGCTATTAATCGGCAGGGCAGTGAAAAACTGTTTTTT.

This clonotype was observed a handful of times. The rearrangement joins TRBV28 to TRBJ1-6; TRBD1 is a possible D gene (5 bases). V dropped 6 bases and J dropped 7 bases, with 13 bases sitting between them. Germline V gives CDR1 MDHEN, CDR2 SYDVKM. The CDR3 loop spans 14 amino acids. The CDR3: CASRTVSYNSPLHF. The CDR3 DNA reads as TGTGCCAGCAGGACAGTTTCGTACAATTCACCCCTCCACTTT.

This clonotype was observed at least ten times. V is TRBV15 and J is TRBJ1-2; TRBD1 agrees at 7 bases. The germline V gene encodes CDR1 LNHNV and CDR2 YYDKDF (reference sequence). Germline trimming cut 5 bases from V and 2 bases from J; bases unmatched to any gene: 11. The CDR3 loop spans 16 amino acids. Here the CDR3 reads CATSEPGQAANYGYTF. CDR3 in DNA: TGTGCCACCAGCGAACCCGGACAGGCTGCCAACTATGGCTACACCTTC.